This T cell receptor beta chain was recovered during a study of cytomegalovirus exposure and HLA in healthy donors. Study observations and caveats: Using a false discovery rate of 0.05, a later analysis showed that around 16,000 TCR beta sequences were associated with HLA alleles. It was reported that the classifier diagnosed cytomegalovirus status with high specificity and sensitivity in both the original and validation cohorts.

Note on this clone: Its matching antigen is unknown.

Primers included in the PCR were 60 Vbeta and 13 Jbeta primers. Profiled with immunoSEQ multiplex PCR; TCRdb holds only in-frame clones, not every one. The table lists roughly 100,000 clones, around four fifths of them singletons. V was clipped by 7 bases and J by 5 bases; unmatched bases: 18. Germline CDR1 SGHAT, CDR2 FQNNGV. The CDR3 runs to 17 residues. Sequenced input: PBMCs. The rearrangement links TRBV11-2 to TRBJ2-7; 9 bases align to TRBD1. This clonotype was sampled from a man aged 35 to 55 in good health and CMV-seronegative. CDR3: CASTPPLPGQGANEQYF. The CDR3 DNA sequence: TGTGCCAGCACCCCTCCGCTACCGGGACAGGGCGCTAACGAGCAGTACTTC.